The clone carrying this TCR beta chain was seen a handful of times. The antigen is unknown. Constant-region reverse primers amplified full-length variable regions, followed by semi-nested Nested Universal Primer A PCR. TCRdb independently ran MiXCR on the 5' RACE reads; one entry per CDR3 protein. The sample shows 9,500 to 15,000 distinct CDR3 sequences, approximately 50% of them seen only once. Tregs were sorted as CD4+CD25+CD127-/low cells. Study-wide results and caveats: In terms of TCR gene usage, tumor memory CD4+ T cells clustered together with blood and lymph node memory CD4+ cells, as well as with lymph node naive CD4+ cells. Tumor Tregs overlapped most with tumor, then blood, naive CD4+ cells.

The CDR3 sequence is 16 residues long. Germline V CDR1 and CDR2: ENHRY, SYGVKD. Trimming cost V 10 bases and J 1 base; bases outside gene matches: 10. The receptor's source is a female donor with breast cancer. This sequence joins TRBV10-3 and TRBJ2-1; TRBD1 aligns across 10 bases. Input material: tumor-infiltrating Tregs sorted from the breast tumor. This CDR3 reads CATEPGQGFSYNEQFF. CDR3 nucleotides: TGTGCCACCGAACCGGGACAGGGGTTTTCCTACAATGAGCAGTTCTTC.